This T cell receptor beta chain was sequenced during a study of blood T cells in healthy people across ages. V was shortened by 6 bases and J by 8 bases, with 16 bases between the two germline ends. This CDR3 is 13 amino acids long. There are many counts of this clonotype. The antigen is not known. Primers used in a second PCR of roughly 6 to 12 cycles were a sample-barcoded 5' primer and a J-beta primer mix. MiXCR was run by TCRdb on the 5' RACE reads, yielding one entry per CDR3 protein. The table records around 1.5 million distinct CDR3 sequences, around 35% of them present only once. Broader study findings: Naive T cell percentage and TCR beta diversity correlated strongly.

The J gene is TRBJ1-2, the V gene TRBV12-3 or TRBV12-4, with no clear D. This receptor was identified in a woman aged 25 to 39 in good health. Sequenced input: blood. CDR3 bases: TGTGCCAGCAGCCCGGATGGGATTAGAGGCTACACCTTC. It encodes CASSPDGIRGYTF.